This is a list of T cell receptor beta chains from one sample in a study of blood T cell repertoires in COVID-19. Repertoires were generated with immunoSEQ multiplex PCR, while TCRdb's copy carries only in-frame clones and drops some. The sample yields about 89,000 clones, 80% seen once. Sequences were obtained from peripheral blood. These receptors were obtained from a woman older than 75 with acute or convalescent COVID-19. Both conserved end residues are part of each CDR3. Each record gives: J gene, D gene, V gene, clone size, CDR3 protein, CDR3 DNA. The D gene is left open where the match is weak. Size is omitted from some rows. Given values are once, few, many or a class for expanded clones.

TRBJ1-1 NA TRBV5-1 NA CASSLRGGEFPEAFF TGCGCCAGCTCTCTAAGGGGGGGCGAGTTTCCTGAAGCTTTCTTT
TRBJ1-1 NA TRBV6-5 NA CASSLDPNRYGEAFF TGTGCCAGCAGTTTAGACCCTAACAGGTACGGTGAAGCTTTCTTT
TRBJ1-1 NA TRBV19 NA CASSRGQVDTEAFF TGTGCCAGTAGCAGGGGCCAGGTGGACACTGAAGCTTTCTTT
TRBJ1-5 NA TRBV19 NA CASSLYRGNQPQHF TGTGCCAGTAGTCTATACAGGGGCAATCAGCCCCAGCATTTT
TRBJ2-1 NA TRBV5-6 few CASSPQGREQFF TGTGCCAGCAGCCCGCAGGGGCGAGAGCAGTTCTTC
TRBJ1-1 NA TRBV5-1 NA CASKYTPDSGIVMNTEAFF TGCGCCAGCAAATACACCCCGGACAGCGGGATTGTGATGAACACTGAAGCTTTCTTT
TRBJ1-2 TRBD1 TRBV3-1/TRBV3-2 few CASSPRGTGDGYTF TGTGCCAGCAGCCCTCGCGGGACAGGGGATGGCTACACCTTC
TRBJ2-7 NA TRBV2 NA CASSPAVQGGYEQYF TGTGCCAGCAGTCCAGCCGTGCAGGGGGGCTACGAGCAGTACTTC
TRBJ1-2 TRBD1 TRBV3-1/TRBV3-2 NA CASSPWGQNYGYTF TGTGCCAGCAGCCCCTGGGGACAGAACTATGGCTACACCTTC
TRBJ2-1 TRBD2 TRBV24-1 NA CATSDFVREGDEQFF TGTGCCACCAGTGATTTCGTGCGGGAGGGTGATGAGCAGTTCTTC
TRBJ2-7 NA TRBV7-2 NA CASSSSLEQYF TGTGCCAGCAGCTCTAGCCTTGAGCAGTACTTC
TRBJ1-4 TRBD1 TRBV5-1 NA CASSGQGAVYEKLFF TGCGCCAGCAGCGGACAGGGGGCCGTGTATGAAAAACTGTTTTTT
TRBJ2-7 TRBD1 TRBV27 NA CASSLSGTGGFEQYF TGTGCCAGCAGTTTATCGGGGACAGGGGGGTTCGAGCAGTACTTC
TRBJ1-6 NA TRBV18 NA CASSQEGSLHF TGTGCCAGCTCCCAGGAGGGGTCCCTCCACTTT
TRBJ2-5 NA TRBV9 NA CASSVEGGWVETQYF TGTGCCAGCAGCGTAGAGGGAGGCTGGGTAGAGACCCAGTACTTC
TRBJ2-7 TRBD2 TRBV4-2 NA CASSPGTSGRSYEQYF TGTGCCAGCAGCCCCGGGACTAGCGGGAGGTCCTACGAGCAGTACTTC
TRBJ2-2 TRBD1 TRBV5-1 NA CASSLQGASGELFF TGCGCCAGCAGCTTACAGGGGGCAAGCGGGGAGCTGTTTTTT
TRBJ1-4 NA TRBV20-1 NA CSASKGTPHEKLFF TGCAGTGCTAGTAAGGGGACACCCCATGAAAAACTGTTTTTT
TRBJ1-5 TRBD1 TRBV19 NA CASRRQGTSEPQHF TGTGCCAGCCGGCGACAGGGTACATCGGAGCCCCAGCATTTT
TRBJ2-1 TRBD2 TRBV29-1 NA CSVPGGIGQFF TGCAGCGTGCCGGGGGGAATAGGGCAGTTCTTC
TRBJ1-2 TRBD1 TRBV5-1 NA CASSSGDREAYGYTF TGCGCCAGCAGCTCCGGGGACAGGGAGGCCTATGGCTACACCTTC
TRBJ2-3 NA TRBV5-1 NA CASSLGANPGGTDTQYF TGCGCCAGCAGCTTGGGGGCTAACCCCGGTGGGACAGATACGCAGTATTTT
TRBJ2-2 TRBD2 TRBV5-1 NA CASSPVQLATNTGELFF TGCGCCAGCAGCCCCGTACAACTAGCGACGAACACCGGGGAGCTGTTTTTT
TRBJ2-1 NA TRBV7-2 NA CASSAQSRRSYNEQFF TGTGCCAGCAGCGCCCAAAGTAGGCGGTCCTACAATGAGCAGTTCTTC
TRBJ2-1 NA TRBV5-8 NA CASSLGGRIYNEQFF TGTGCCAGCAGCTTGGGTGGGAGGATCTACAATGAGCAGTTCTTC
TRBJ2-2 TRBD1 TRBV19 NA CASNQEGSNIGQGKTGELFF TGTGCCAGTAACCAGGAGGGGAGTAATATTGGACAGGGAAAAACCGGGGAGCTGTTTTTT
TRBJ2-5 NA TRBV7-2 once CASSPPGFRETQYF TGTGCCAGCAGCCCACCAGGGTTCAGAGAGACCCAGTACTTC
TRBJ2-7 NA TRBV3-1/TRBV3-2 NA CASSQAPGGTYEQYF TGTGCCAGCAGCCAAGCCCCAGGGGGGACCTACGAGCAGTACTTC
TRBJ1-1 NA TRBV11-2 NA CASSFIGNTEAFF TGTGCCAGCAGCTTTATCGGGAACACTGAAGCTTTCTTT
TRBJ2-7 NA TRBV6-6 NA CASSYPPSYEQYF TGTGCCAGCAGTTACCCTCCCTCCTACGAGCAGTACTTC
TRBJ2-7 TRBD2 TRBV18 NA CASSPVAGGLHEQYF TGTGCCAGCTCACCGGTGGCGGGGGGACTTCACGAGCAGTACTTC
TRBJ2-5 TRBD2 TRBV3-1/TRBV3-2 NA CASSPTSGSRWETQYF TGTGCCAGCAGCCCTACTAGCGGGAGCCGGTGGGAGACCCAGTACTTC
TRBJ1-2 TRBD1 TRBV9 few CASSPPRQGLGKNYGYTF TGTGCCAGCAGCCCACCTCGACAGGGCTTGGGGAAAAACTATGGCTACACCTTC
TRBJ1-2 NA TRBV6-2/TRBV6-3 once CASSYWGSGYTGNYGYTF TGTGCCAGCAGTTACTGGGGCTCTGGATACACAGGAAACTATGGCTACACCTTC
TRBJ2-3 NA TRBV6-5 NA CASSYWAMSTDTQYF TGTGCCAGCAGTTACTGGGCGATGAGCACAGATACGCAGTATTTT
TRBJ2-7 TRBD2 TRBV5-1 NA CASSSGTSSLYEQYF TGCGCCAGCAGCTCCGGGACTAGTTCCCTCTACGAGCAGTACTTC
TRBJ2-5 NA TRBV28 NA CASSFEVGYQETQYF TGTGCCAGCAGTTTTGAGGTTGGGTACCAAGAGACCCAGTACTTC
TRBJ2-3 NA TRBV6-5 NA CASSYYSGAATDTQYF TGTGCCAGCAGTTACTACTCAGGGGCGGCCACAGATACGCAGTATTTT
TRBJ2-5 TRBD2 TRBV4-1 NA CASSQEGLAGGPGETQYF TGCGCCAGCAGCCAAGAAGGACTAGCGGGAGGTCCAGGAGAGACCCAGTACTTC
TRBJ2-7 NA TRBV30 NA CAWSGIEFYEQYF TGTGCCTGGAGTGGTATCGAGTTCTACGAGCAGTACTTC
TRBJ2-2 NA TRBV12-3/TRBV12-4 NA CASSFRRAGELFF TGTGCCAGCAGCTTCCGACGGGCCGGGGAGCTGTTTTTT
TRBJ2-7 NA TRBV10-3 NA CAISGGGGRSYEQYF TGTGCCATCAGTGGAGGGGGGGGGAGGTCCTACGAGCAGTACTTC
TRBJ2-7 TRBD2 TRBV13 once CASSFPSGGSVQYF TGTGCCAGCAGCTTTCCTAGCGGGGGGTCTGTGCAGTACTTC
TRBJ2-7 NA TRBV11-2 NA CASSSFYEQYF TGTGCCAGCAGTTCTTTTTACGAGCAGTACTTC
TRBJ2-7 TRBD1 TRBV7-3 NA CASSLRDRGEQYF TGTGCCAGCAGCTTAAGAGACAGGGGCGAGCAGTACTTC
TRBJ2-6 TRBD1 TRBV3-1/TRBV3-2 NA CASKGTGSSGANVLTF TGTGCCAGCAAAGGGACAGGGAGCTCTGGGGCCAACGTCCTGACTTTC
TRBJ1-1 NA TRBV29-1 NA CSVKTGLRTNTEAFF TGCAGCGTTAAAACAGGGTTGCGAACGAACACTGAAGCTTTCTTT
TRBJ2-1 TRBD2 TRBV3-1/TRBV3-2 NA CASSQLIGRKPLYEQFF TGTGCCAGCAGCCAGCTGATCGGGAGGAAACCTCTCTATGAGCAGTTCTTC
TRBJ1-2 TRBD1 TRBV5-1 NA CASSRGRQGEDGYTF TGCGCCAGCAGCCGAGGGAGACAGGGGGAGGATGGCTACACCTTC
TRBJ2-5 TRBD2 TRBV4-2 NA CASSQVSGLAGRTQYF TGTGCCAGCAGCCAAGTGTCGGGCCTAGCGGGAAGGACCCAGTACTTC
TRBJ1-5 NA TRBV28 NA CASSPFNQPQHF TGTGCCAGCAGTCCCTTCAATCAGCCCCAGCATTTT